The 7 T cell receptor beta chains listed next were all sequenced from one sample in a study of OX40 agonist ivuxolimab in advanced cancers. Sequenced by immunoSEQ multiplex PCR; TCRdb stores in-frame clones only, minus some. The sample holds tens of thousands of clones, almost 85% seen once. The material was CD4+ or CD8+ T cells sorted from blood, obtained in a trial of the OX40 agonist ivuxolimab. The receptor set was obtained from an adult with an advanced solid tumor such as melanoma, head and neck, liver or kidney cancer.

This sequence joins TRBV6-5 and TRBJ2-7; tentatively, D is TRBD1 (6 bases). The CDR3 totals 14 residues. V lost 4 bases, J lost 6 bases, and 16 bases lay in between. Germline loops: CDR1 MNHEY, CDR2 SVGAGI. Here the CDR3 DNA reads TGTGCCAGCAGTTCCCGGGACACCTGGACCGAGCAGTACTTC. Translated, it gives CASSSRDTWTEQYF.

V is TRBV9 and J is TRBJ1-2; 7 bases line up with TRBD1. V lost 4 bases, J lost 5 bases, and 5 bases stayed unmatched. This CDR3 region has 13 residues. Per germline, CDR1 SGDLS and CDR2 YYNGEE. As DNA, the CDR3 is TGTGCCAGCAGCTTCGGGACAGAGTATGGCTACACCTTC. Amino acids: CASSFGTEYGYTF.

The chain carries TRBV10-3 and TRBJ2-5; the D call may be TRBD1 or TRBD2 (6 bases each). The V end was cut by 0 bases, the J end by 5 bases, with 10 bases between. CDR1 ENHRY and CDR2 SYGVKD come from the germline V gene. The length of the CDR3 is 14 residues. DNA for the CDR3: TGTGCCATCAGTGAGTCAGGGGGGATGGAGACCCAGTACTTC. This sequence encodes CAISESGGMETQYF.

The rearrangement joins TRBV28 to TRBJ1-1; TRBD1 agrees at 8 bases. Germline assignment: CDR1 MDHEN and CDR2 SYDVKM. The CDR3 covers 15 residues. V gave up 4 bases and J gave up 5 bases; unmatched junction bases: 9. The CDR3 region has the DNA TGTGCCAGCAGTTCCGGACAGGGCGGCAGGACTGAAGCTTTCTTT. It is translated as CASSSGQGGRTEAFF.

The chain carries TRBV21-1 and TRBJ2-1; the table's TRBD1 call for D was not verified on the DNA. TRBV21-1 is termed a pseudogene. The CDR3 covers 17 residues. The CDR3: CASSQENRTGGKDEQFF. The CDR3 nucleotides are TGTGCCAGCAGCCAAGAAAACCGGACAGGGGGCAAGGATGAGCAGTTCTTC.

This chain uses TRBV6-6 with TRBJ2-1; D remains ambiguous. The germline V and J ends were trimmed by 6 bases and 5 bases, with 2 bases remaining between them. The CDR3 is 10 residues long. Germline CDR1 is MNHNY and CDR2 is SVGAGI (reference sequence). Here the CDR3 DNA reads TGTGCCAGCAGGGACAATGAGCAGTTCTTC. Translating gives CASRDNEQFF.

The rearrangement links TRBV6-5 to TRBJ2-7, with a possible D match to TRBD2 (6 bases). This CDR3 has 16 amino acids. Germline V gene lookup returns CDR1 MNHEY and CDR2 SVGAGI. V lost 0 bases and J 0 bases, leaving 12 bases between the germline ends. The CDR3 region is CASSYSPGTPSYEQYF. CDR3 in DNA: TGTGCCAGCAGTTACTCGCCCGGGACTCCCTCCTACGAGCAGTACTTC.